Shown below are 10 T cell receptor beta chains from a single sample sequenced in a study of cytomegalovirus exposure and HLA in healthy donors. Primers included in the PCR were 60 Vbeta and 13 Jbeta primers. Data came from immunoSEQ multiplex PCR; TCRdb stores just in-frame clones and leaves some out. In the table there are approximately 160,000 clones, 80% of which are singletons. The sample comprised PBMCs. The source is a man between 25 and 39 years old in good health and CMV-seropositive.

The chain is built from TRBV7-9 and TRBJ2-3, with D maybe TRBD1 (5 bases). Germline CDR1 SEHNR, CDR2 FQNEAQ (reference sequence). Trimming took off 7 bases at V and 3 bases at J, with 23 bases between the two ends. The CDR3 has 17 residues. CDR3 DNA sequence: TGTGCCAGCATCAGTAGAAACGGTGCAGGGAAGACAGATACGCAGTATTTT. Amino acids: CASISRNGAGKTDTQYF.

The chain has TRBV6-6 and TRBJ2-1, with 9 bases aligning to TRBD2. Trimming removed 4 bases from V and 7 bases from J; junction bases left unmatched: 5. Germline lookup yields CDR1 MNHNY and CDR2 SVGAGI (reference sequence). The CDR3 contains 14 residues. The CDR3 loop reads CASSSVRGGNEQFF. Here the CDR3 DNA reads TGTGCCAGCAGTTCCGTGCGGGGGGGGAATGAGCAGTTCTTC.

The chain employs TRBV5-1 and TRBJ2-7, with D maybe TRBD1 (5 bases). This CDR3 spans 15 amino acids. Germline V gene lookup returns CDR1 SGHRS and CDR2 YFSETQ. V gave up 4 bases and J gave up 3 bases, with 17 bases separating them. The CDR3 spells CASSPLRGANYEQYF. In nucleotides, the CDR3 is TGCGCCAGCAGCCCCCTTAGGGGTGCGAACTACGAGCAGTACTTC.

The rearrangement uses TRBV7-2 and TRBJ2-1; 13 bases agree with TRBD2. Trimming cost V 6 bases and J 5 bases; bases outside gene matches: 13. CDR1 SGHTA and CDR2 FQGNSA come from the germline V gene. The CDR3 is 18 residues long. CDR3 in amino acids: CASRYVGTSGTGHNEQFF. The DNA for the CDR3 is TGTGCCAGCAGATATGTGGGGACTAGCGGGACAGGACACAATGAGCAGTTCTTC.

The table lists this clone with a few counts. Within the sample, other DNA sequences also encode this same CDR3. The chain is built from TRBV9 and TRBJ2-5; D gene unclear. The CDR3 length is 12 residues. Germline lookup yields CDR1 SGDLS and CDR2 YYNGEE. The V and J ends lost 0 bases and 4 bases respectively, with 4 bases between them. DNA for the CDR3: TGTGCCAGCAGCGTAGCGGGAGAGACCCAGTACTTC. Its protein is CASSVAGETQYF.

The chain employs TRBV6-5 and TRBJ1-6; 10 bases map to TRBD1. Germline-derived CDR1 and CDR2 are MNHEY and SVGAGI. J gave up 7 bases and V 2 bases, and 2 bases lay outside the gene matches. The CDR3 loop spans 15 amino acids. CDR3 sequence reads: CASSYGDRGNSPLHF. The CDR3, as DNA: TGTGCCAGCAGTTACGGGGACAGGGGAAATTCACCCCTCCACTTT.

J is TRBJ2-3 and V is TRBV11-3, with D possibly matching TRBD1 (6 bases). CDR1 and CDR2 from the germline V gene are SGHNT and YENEEA. V was clipped by 5 bases and J by 4 bases, with 13 bases between them. The CDR3 runs 14 residues. DNA of the CDR3: TGTGCCAGCAGCCCCCTGGGGGCACCAGATACGCAGTATTTT. Amino acid sequence: CASSPLGAPDTQYF.

The rearrangement uses TRBV2 and TRBJ1-2; D remains ambiguous. CDR1 is SNHLY and CDR2 is FYNNEI in the germline V gene. There are 12 residues in the CDR3. V was cut by 7 bases and J by 3 bases, with 9 bases left in between. CDR3 region: CASTREDYGYTF. The CDR3 nucleotides are TGTGCCAGCACCCGGGAGGACTATGGCTACACCTTC.

This chain links TRBV25-1 with TRBJ2-7, with 8 bases fitting TRBD1. The CDR3 consists of 17 residues. J gave up 2 bases and V 3 bases, and 12 bases lay outside the gene matches. Germline V gene lookup returns CDR1 MGHDK and CDR2 SYGVNS. The CDR3 here is CASSEAPGRGQTYEQYF. CDR3 nucleotide sequence: TGTGCCAGCAGTGAGGCCCCGGGCAGGGGGCAAACCTACGAGCAGTACTTC.

This clone was detected only once. The rearrangement links TRBV28 to TRBJ1-1, with D possibly being TRBD1 (5 bases). V lost 2 bases and J 8 bases, leaving 18 bases between the germline ends. Germline V lookup: CDR1 MDHEN, CDR2 SYDVKM. The CDR3 spans 15 residues. The chain's CDR3 is CASSLGVSRAREAFF. The CDR3 coding sequence is TGTGCCAGCAGTTTAGGAGTGTCCAGGGCCAGAGAAGCTTTCTTT.